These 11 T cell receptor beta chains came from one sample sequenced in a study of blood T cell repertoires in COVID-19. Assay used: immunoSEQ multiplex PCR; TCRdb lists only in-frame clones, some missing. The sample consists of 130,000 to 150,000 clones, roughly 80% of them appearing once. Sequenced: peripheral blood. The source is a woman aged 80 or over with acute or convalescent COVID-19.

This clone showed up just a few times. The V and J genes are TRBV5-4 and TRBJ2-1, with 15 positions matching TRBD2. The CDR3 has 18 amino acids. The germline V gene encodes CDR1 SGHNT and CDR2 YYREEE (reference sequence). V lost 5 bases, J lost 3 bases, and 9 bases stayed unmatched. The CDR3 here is CASRPRTSGGEGYNEQFF. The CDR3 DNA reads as TGTGCCAGCAGACCGCGGACTAGCGGGGGGGAAGGCTACAATGAGCAGTTCTTC.

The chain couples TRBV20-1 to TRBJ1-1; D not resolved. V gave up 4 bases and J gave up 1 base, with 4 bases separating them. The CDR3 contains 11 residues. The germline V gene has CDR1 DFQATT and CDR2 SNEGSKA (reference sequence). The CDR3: CSANGNTEAFF. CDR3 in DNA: TGCAGTGCTAACGGGAACACTGAAGCTTTCTTT.

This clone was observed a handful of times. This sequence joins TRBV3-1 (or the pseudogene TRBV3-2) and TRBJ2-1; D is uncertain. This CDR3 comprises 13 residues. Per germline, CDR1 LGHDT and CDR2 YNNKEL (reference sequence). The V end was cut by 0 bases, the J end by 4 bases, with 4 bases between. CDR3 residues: CASSQDYYNEQFF. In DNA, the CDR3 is TGTGCCAGCAGCCAAGACTATTACAATGAGCAGTTCTTC.

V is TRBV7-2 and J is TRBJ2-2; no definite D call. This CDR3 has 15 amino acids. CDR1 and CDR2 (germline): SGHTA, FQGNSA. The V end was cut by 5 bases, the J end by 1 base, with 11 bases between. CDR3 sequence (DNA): TGTGCCAGCAGCCTAATCCACCTGAACACCGGGGAGCTGTTTTTT. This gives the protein CASSLIHLNTGELFF.

The CDR3 nucleotides are TGTGCCAGCAGCGATAACGGGATCCGTGGCTACACCTTC. Protein sequence: CASSDNGIRGYTF. The V gene is TRBV7-8, the J gene TRBJ1-2; D ambiguous. The germline V gene encodes CDR1 SGHVS and CDR2 FQNEAQ. V lost 5 bases and J 7 bases, leaving 14 bases between the germline ends. The CDR3 sequence is 13 residues long.

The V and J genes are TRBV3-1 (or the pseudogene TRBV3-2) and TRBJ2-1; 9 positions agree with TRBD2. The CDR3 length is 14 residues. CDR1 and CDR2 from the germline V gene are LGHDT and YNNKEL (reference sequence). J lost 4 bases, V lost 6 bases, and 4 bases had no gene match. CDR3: CASRPTSGYNEQFF. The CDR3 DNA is TGTGCCAGCAGGCCGACTAGCGGATACAATGAGCAGTTCTTC.

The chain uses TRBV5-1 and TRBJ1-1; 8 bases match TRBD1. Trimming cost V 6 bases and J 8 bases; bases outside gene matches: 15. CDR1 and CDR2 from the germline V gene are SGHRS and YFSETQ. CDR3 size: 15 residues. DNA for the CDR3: TGCGCCAGCACTGTTGATGGAGCCCGGGACAGGGAAGCTTTCTTT. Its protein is CASTVDGARDREAFF.

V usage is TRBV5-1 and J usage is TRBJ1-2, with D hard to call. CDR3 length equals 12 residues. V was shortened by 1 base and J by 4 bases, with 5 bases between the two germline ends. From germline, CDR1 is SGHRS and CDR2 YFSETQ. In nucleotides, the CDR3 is TGCGCCAGCAGCTTGACGGGCTATGGCTACACCTTC. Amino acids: CASSLTGYGYTF. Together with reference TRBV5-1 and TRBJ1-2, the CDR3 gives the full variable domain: KAGVTQTPRYLIKTRGQQVTLSCSPISGHRSVSWYQQTPGQGLQFLFEYFSETQRNKGNFPGRFSGRQFSNSRSEMNVSTLELGDSALYLCASSLTGYGYTFGSGTRLTVV.

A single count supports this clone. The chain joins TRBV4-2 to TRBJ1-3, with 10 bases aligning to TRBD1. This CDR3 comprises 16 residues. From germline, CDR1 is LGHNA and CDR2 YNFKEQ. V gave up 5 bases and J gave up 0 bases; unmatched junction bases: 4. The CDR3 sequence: CASSATGGGSGNTIYF. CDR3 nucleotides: TGTGCCAGCAGCGCGACAGGGGGCGGCTCTGGAAACACCATATATTTT.

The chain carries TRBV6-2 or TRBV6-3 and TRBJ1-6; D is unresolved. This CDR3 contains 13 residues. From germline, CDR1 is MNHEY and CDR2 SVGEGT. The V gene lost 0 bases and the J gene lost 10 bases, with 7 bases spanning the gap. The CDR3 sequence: CASSYSQESPLHF. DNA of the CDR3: TGTGCCAGCAGTTACTCGCAGGAATCACCCCTCCACTTT.

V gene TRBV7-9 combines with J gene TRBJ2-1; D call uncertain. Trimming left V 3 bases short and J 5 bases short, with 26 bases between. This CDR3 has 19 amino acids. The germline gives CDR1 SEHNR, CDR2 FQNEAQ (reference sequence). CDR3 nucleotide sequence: TGTGCCAGCAGCTTCTTCTCCATCCTTATCCGGAGACCCCACAATGAGCAGTTCTTC. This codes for CASSFFSILIRRPHNEQFF.